This entry features one TCR beta chain sequence. Antigen specificity is unknown. This sample stems from a study of cytomegalovirus exposure and HLA in healthy donors. Study as a whole: The roughly 120 validation repertoires, a later analysis reported, used the same platform as the 666 first-cohort repertoires.

The data were produced by immunoSEQ multiplex PCR, yet TCRdb's version contains in-frame clones alone and is incomplete. Among roughly 250,000 clones listed, roughly 86% were seen once. An approximately 130-subject validation cohort, separate from the approximately 670-subject first cohort, supplied the donors. V lost 2 bases and J lost 6; bases outside the gene matches: 11. Germline assignment: CDR1 GTSNPN and CDR2 SVGIG (reference sequence). The CDR3 is 16 amino acids. Study-wide results and limits: For most TCR sequences rarity was the rule, although some public TCRs occurred in many donors. It was approximately 150 TCR beta chains that were listed as cytomegalovirus-associated.

This chain links TRBV30 with TRBJ2-1, with 9 bases aligning to TRBD2. Input material: PBMCs. This TCR was sampled from a woman aged 25 to 39 in good health and CMV-seropositive. The CDR3 DNA sequence: TGTGCCTGGAGTTACGCCGCTAGCGGGATCCTCAATGAGCAGTTCTTC. Encoded protein: CAWSYAASGILNEQFF.